Listed here are 28 T cell receptor beta chains from one sample, sequenced in a study of blood T cell repertoires in COVID-19. Sequenced by immunoSEQ multiplex PCR; TCRdb stores in-frame clones only, minus some. This table holds about 310,000 clones, about 89% found once. The sample comprised PBMCs or T cells enriched from blood (not recorded which). The receptors were gathered from a woman between 35 and 50 years old who had recovered from COVID-19.

CDR3 nucleotide sequence: TGTGCCATCAGTCCGGGGGTCTCCACAGATACGCAGTATTTT. Translation gives CAISPGVSTDTQYF. The chain is built from TRBV10-3 and TRBJ2-3, with D tentatively TRBD2 (6 bases). This CDR3 is 14 amino acids long. With 5 bases removed from V and 2 bases from J, the gap between germline ends came to 11 bases. Germline CDR1 is ENHRY and CDR2 is SYGVKD.

This chain joins TRBV24-1 and TRBJ2-5; weak D call: TRBD2 (7 bases). The V end was cut by 5 bases, the J end by 4 bases, with 22 bases between. The germline gives CDR1 KGHDR, CDR2 SFDVKD. The CDR3 contains 17 residues. This CDR3 is CATSVPLGEGGRETQYF. CDR3 in DNA: TGTGCCACCAGTGTTCCTCTAGGGGAGGGGGGGCGAGAGACCCAGTACTTC.

The chain carries TRBV11-1 and TRBJ1-1; D not resolved. In germline, CDR1 is SGHAT, CDR2 FQDESV (reference sequence). Trimming shortened V by 2 bases and J by 5 bases, and 6 bases separated the two germline ends. The CDR3 spans 12 residues. The CDR3 is CASSLYGTEAFF. CDR3 in DNA: TGTGCCAGCAGCTTATACGGGACTGAAGCTTTCTTT.

The chain couples TRBV28 to TRBJ2-7; possibly TRBD2 for D (7 bases). This CDR3 has 15 residues. Per the germline V gene, CDR1 is MDHEN and CDR2 is SYDVKM. V was pared by 6 bases and J by 4 bases, with 19 bases between. CDR3 sequence reads: CASSLRLGGGYEQYF. The CDR3, as DNA: TGTGCCAGCAGCTTACGACTAGGGGGAGGGTACGAGCAGTACTTC.

This clone has only one observation. This chain joins TRBV6-4 and TRBJ1-4; D is undetermined. This CDR3 region has 15 residues. V lost 7 bases and J lost 3, with 15 bases in between. Per germline, CDR1 MRHNA and CDR2 SNTAGT. CDR3 DNA sequence: TGTGCCAGCACCGTACGAGGGTGGTCTAATGAAAAACTGTTTTTT. This encodes CASTVRGWSNEKLFF.

This rearrangement joins TRBV15 to TRBJ2-7; 11 bases are a match to TRBD2. Germline V gene sequence: CDR1 LNHNV, CDR2 YYDKDF (reference sequence). This CDR3 region has 15 residues. Trimming removed 3 bases from V and 0 bases from J; junction bases left unmatched: 1. Here the CDR3 DNA reads TGTGCCACCAGCAGGACTAGCGGGGACTCCTACGAGCAGTACTTC. Translation: CATSRTSGDSYEQYF.

The chain uses TRBV7-2 and TRBJ2-7; TRBD2 agrees at 10 bases. The CDR3 contains 14 residues. Per the germline V gene, CDR1 is SGHTA and CDR2 is FQGNSA. V trimming: 5 bases; J trimming: 6 bases; junction bases outside the gene matches: 7. CDR3 amino acids: CASSNPGLATEQYF. The CDR3 DNA follows: TGTGCCAGCAGCAACCCGGGACTAGCGACCGAGCAGTACTTC.

The chain has TRBV13 and TRBJ2-1, with 10 bases aligning to TRBD2. The CDR3 contains 19 residues. CDR1 and CDR2 (germline): PRHDT, FYEKMQ (reference sequence). Trimming removed 2 bases from V and 5 bases from J; junction bases left unmatched: 15. The DNA for the CDR3 is TGTGCCAGCAGCTTAATGGGATTTTACAAGGGACTAGCGAACAATGAGCAGTTCTTC. Its protein product is CASSLMGFYKGLANNEQFF.

Regarding this clone: The junction differs from germline at one of its ends, possibly a read error. The V call is TRBV27, the J call TRBJ2-7, with D possibly matching TRBD2 (6 bases). The CDR3 runs to 12 residues. CDR1 MNHEY and CDR2 SMNVEV come from the germline V gene (reference sequence). CDR3 nucleotide sequence: TGTGCCAGCAGACCACCGGGAGCTCGGTGGGACTTC. Amino acids: CASRPPGARWDF.

The chain employs TRBV5-1 and TRBJ1-4; 8 positions match TRBD1. Germline V lookup: CDR1 SGHRS, CDR2 YFSETQ. This CDR3 is 13 amino acids long. Trimming removed 7 bases from V and 4 bases from J; junction bases left unmatched: 3. In nucleotides, the CDR3 is TGCGCCAGCGGACAGGGTAATAATGAAAAACTGTTTTTT. Encoded protein: CASGQGNNEKLFF. The full variable domain, its missing parts supplied by reference TRBV5-1 and TRBJ1-4, is KAGVTQTPRYLIKTRGQQVTLSCSPISGHRSVSWYQQTPGQGLQFLFEYFSETQRNKGNFPGRFSGRQFSNSRSEMNVSTLELGDSALYLCASGQGNNEKLFFGSGTQLSVL.

The chain carries TRBV11-2 and TRBJ2-7; weak D call: TRBD1 (6 bases). V lost 5 bases to trimming and J lost 0 bases, with 14 bases between them. The CDR3 totals 15 residues. Germline V lookup: CDR1 SGHAT, CDR2 FQNNGV. CDR3 sequence (DNA): TGTGCCAGCAGCCCAATCAGGGGAAGCTCCTACGAGCAGTACTTC. As protein: CASSPIRGSSYEQYF.

The chain combines TRBV20-1 with TRBJ2-1; 12 bases are a match to TRBD2. Germline values: CDR1 DFQATT, CDR2 SNEGSKA (reference sequence). After removal of 3 bases from V and 9 bases from J, the junction contained 6 bases not matched to a gene. CDR3 length equals 14 residues. The CDR3 sequence: CSASPSGRDVEQFF. The CDR3 nucleotides read TGCAGTGCTAGTCCTAGCGGGAGGGACGTTGAGCAGTTCTTC.

The chain combines TRBV28 with TRBJ2-1, with a tentative D call TRBD2 (5 bases). Deletions cut 7 bases from V and 7 bases from J, with 11 bases between. Germline V gives CDR1 MDHEN, CDR2 SYDVKM. The CDR3 spans 12 residues. CDR3 protein: CASTPGRNEQFF. The CDR3 DNA follows: TGTGCCAGCACCCCGGGAAGGAATGAGCAGTTCTTC.

The chain joins TRBV19 to TRBJ1-6; 8 bases map to TRBD1. The germline V gene encodes CDR1 LNHDA and CDR2 SQIVND (reference sequence). The CDR3 loop spans 17 amino acids. With 3 bases clipped from V and 0 bases from J, the junction kept 4 bases outside the gene matches. CDR3 in amino acids: CASSIYRGSSYNSPLHF. The CDR3, as DNA: TGTGCCAGTAGTATCTACAGGGGGAGCTCCTATAATTCACCCCTCCACTTT.

This chain joins TRBV29-1 and TRBJ2-7, with 9 bases that match TRBD2. Germline CDR1 and CDR2: SQVTM and ANQGSEA. CDR3 length: 13 residues. The J segment lost 5 bases and the V segment lost 3 bases, leaving 5 bases of the junction unmatched. The CDR3 reads CSVDAGGPDEQYF. The CDR3 bases are TGCAGCGTTGACGCGGGGGGGCCTGACGAGCAGTACTTC.

Only a few counts were recorded for this clone. The chain couples TRBV6-1 to TRBJ1-1; 7 bases agree with TRBD1. V shed 1 base, J shed 5 bases, and the junction held 4 bases outside the gene matches. Germline values: CDR1 MNHNS, CDR2 SASEGT. This CDR3 contains 14 residues. Here the CDR3 DNA reads TGTGCCAGCAGTGAAGACAGGGGTGTGACTGAAGCTTTCTTT. Translated: CASSEDRGVTEAFF.

The V gene is TRBV7-9, the J gene TRBJ1-5, with D uncertain. CDR3 size: 14 residues. V lost 1 base and J 4 bases, leaving 8 bases between the germline ends. Per germline, CDR1 SEHNR and CDR2 FQNEAQ (reference sequence). The CDR3: CASSLGSENQPQHF. The DNA of the CDR3 is TGTGCCAGCAGCTTAGGGTCTGAGAATCAGCCCCAGCATTTT.

The rearrangement joins TRBV5-5 to TRBJ1-1; D is possibly TRBD1 (5 bases). This CDR3 region has 14 residues. Germline V CDR1 and CDR2: SGHKS, YYEKEE (reference sequence). Trimming shortened V by 2 bases and J by 4 bases, and 12 bases separated the two germline ends. The CDR3 is CASSFNRGGTEAFF. DNA of the CDR3: TGTGCCAGCAGCTTTAATCGGGGGGGCACTGAAGCTTTCTTT.

The chain links TRBV4-3 to TRBJ1-3; D gene ambiguous. The CDR3 consists of 16 residues. Germline CDR1 reads LGHNA; CDR2 reads YSLEER. Trimming cost V 0 bases and J 2 bases, with 11 bases left between them. In DNA form, the CDR3 reads TGCGCCAGCAGCCAAGATCGGGAAACCCCTGGAAACACCATATATTTT. It is translated as CASSQDRETPGNTIYF.

The V call is TRBV7-2, the J call TRBJ2-7; the D is unclear. V was pared by 4 bases and J by 2 bases, with 18 bases between. Germline V CDR1 and CDR2: SGHTA, FQGNSA. CDR3 length: 16 amino acids. The CDR3 sequence: CASSSSRIGPPYEQYF. The CDR3 coding sequence is TGTGCCAGCAGCTCCTCCCGGATTGGGCCCCCCTACGAGCAGTACTTC.

The V gene is TRBV15, the J gene TRBJ2-1; 9 positions match TRBD1. Germline CDR1 reads LNHNV; CDR2 reads YYDKDF (reference sequence). After removal of 2 bases from V and 5 bases from J, the junction contained 7 bases not matched to a gene. The CDR3 runs 16 residues. The CDR3 sequence: CATSRNLRDRDNEQFF. As DNA, the CDR3 is TGTGCCACCAGCAGAAATCTCCGGGACAGGGACAATGAGCAGTTCTTC.

The chain links TRBV29-1 to TRBJ2-1, with a weak D call TRBD1 (5 bases). The CDR3 covers 13 residues. Trimming took 5 bases from V and 7 from J, leaving 15 bases between them. Per the germline V gene, CDR1 is SQVTM and CDR2 is ANQGSEA. This CDR3 reads CSVLGQGLNEQFF. DNA of the CDR3: TGCAGCGTTTTAGGGCAGGGCCTTAATGAGCAGTTCTTC.

Written as DNA, the CDR3 is TGTGCCAGCAGTTCAGGGGTCCCCTACGAGCAGTACTTC. Translated: CASSSGVPYEQYF. This sequence joins TRBV27 and TRBJ2-7, with D possibly matching TRBD1 (6 bases). The germline V and J ends were trimmed by 4 bases and 2 bases, with 9 bases remaining between them. This CDR3 has 13 amino acids. Germline V gene lookup returns CDR1 MNHEY and CDR2 SMNVEV (reference sequence).

This sequence joins TRBV2 and TRBJ2-2; tentatively, D is TRBD1 (5 bases). CDR1 and CDR2 from the germline V gene are SNHLY and FYNNEI. The CDR3 covers 15 residues. With 4 bases removed from V and 1 base from J, the gap between germline ends came to 10 bases. The CDR3 protein is CASSVQGRNTGELFF. The CDR3 region has the DNA TGTGCCAGCAGTGTTCAGGGTCGGAACACCGGGGAGCTGTTTTTT.

The chain is built from TRBV18 and TRBJ2-5; D not resolved. The V gene's germline CDR1 is KGHSH and CDR2 LQKENI. V lost 2 bases to trimming and J lost 5 bases, with 15 bases between them. The CDR3 is made up of 15 amino acids. The CDR3 DNA is TGTGCCAGCTCACCAGATGTGCTGGCGGCGGAGACCCAGTACTTC. Residues: CASSPDVLAAETQYF. Using reference TRBV18 and TRBJ2-5 for the parts outside the CDR3, the full variable domain is NAGVMQNPRHLVRRRGQEARLRCSPMKGHSHVYWYRQLPEEGLKFMVYLQKENIIDESGMPKERFSAEFPKEGPSILRIQQVVRGDSAAYFCASSPDVLAAETQYFGPGTRLLVL.

The gene calls are TRBV24-1 and TRBJ1-5; tentatively, D is TRBD1 (6 bases). There are 16 residues in the CDR3. CDR1 and CDR2 (germline): KGHDR, SFDVKD. Trimming removed 5 bases at V and 1 base at J, with 14 bases between. In DNA form, the CDR3 reads TGTGCCACCAGTGGACCGGACAGTTCAAGCAATCAGCCCCAGCATTTT. Residues: CATSGPDSSSNQPQHF.

The chain couples TRBV9 to TRBJ2-3; D is perhaps TRBD1 (6 bases). V gave up 0 bases and J gave up 5 bases, with 7 bases separating them. The CDR3 is 13 amino acids. The V gene's germline CDR1 is SGDLS and CDR2 YYNGEE. The CDR3 DNA is TGTGCCAGCAGCGTAGGAGGGGGAGATACGCAGTATTTT. The encoded protein is CASSVGGGDTQYF.

The chain carries TRBV5-1 and TRBJ2-7; 8 bases line up with TRBD1. Germline V lookup: CDR1 SGHRS, CDR2 YFSETQ. Trimming removed 4 bases from V and 5 bases from J; junction bases left unmatched: 14. CDR3 length: 16 amino acids. DNA for the CDR3: TGCGCCAGCAGCCTTCGGGGCGGGCAGGGGGCGGACGAGCAGTACTTC. Residues: CASSLRGGQGADEQYF.